These T cell receptor beta chains were read from a single sample in a study of blood T cells in healthy people across ages. One entry per CDR3 protein, called by TCRdb with MiXCR from the 5' RACE reads. The profile shows some 1.4 million distinct CDR3 sequences, approximately 42% of them singletons. Sequenced material: blood. The receptors were gathered from a woman under 30 in good health. Each CDR3 is given with its conserved first and last residue.

v_gene	j_gene	CDR3aa
TRBV4-2	.	CASSQAHSGSYEQYF
TRBV13	TRBJ2-5	CASSLARKQEAQYF
TRBV4-2	TRBJ1-2	CASSQGYPDRLSNYGYTF
TRBV20-1	TRBJ2-5	CSARPALALETQYF
TRBV9	TRBJ2-3	CASSPLLGGITDTQYF
TRBV12-3/TRBV12-4	TRBJ2-1	CASSGQRASGGNSYNEQFF
TRBV12-3/TRBV12-4	TRBJ1-1	CASSLGRPSTEAFF
TRBV28	TRBJ1-5	CASSSGQGAQTNQPQHF
TRBV6-1	TRBJ2-2	CASTRTGVNTGELFF
TRBV12-3/TRBV12-4	TRBJ1-1	CTTASDRGLTEAFF
TRBV20-1	TRBJ2-6	CSALGRQGASGANVLTF
TRBV11-2	TRBJ2-3	CASSLAPAGVTDTQYF
TRBV20-1	TRBJ1-2	CSASPFGQGGYGYTF
TRBV12-3/TRBV12-4	TRBJ2-5	CASSLRQTQETQYF